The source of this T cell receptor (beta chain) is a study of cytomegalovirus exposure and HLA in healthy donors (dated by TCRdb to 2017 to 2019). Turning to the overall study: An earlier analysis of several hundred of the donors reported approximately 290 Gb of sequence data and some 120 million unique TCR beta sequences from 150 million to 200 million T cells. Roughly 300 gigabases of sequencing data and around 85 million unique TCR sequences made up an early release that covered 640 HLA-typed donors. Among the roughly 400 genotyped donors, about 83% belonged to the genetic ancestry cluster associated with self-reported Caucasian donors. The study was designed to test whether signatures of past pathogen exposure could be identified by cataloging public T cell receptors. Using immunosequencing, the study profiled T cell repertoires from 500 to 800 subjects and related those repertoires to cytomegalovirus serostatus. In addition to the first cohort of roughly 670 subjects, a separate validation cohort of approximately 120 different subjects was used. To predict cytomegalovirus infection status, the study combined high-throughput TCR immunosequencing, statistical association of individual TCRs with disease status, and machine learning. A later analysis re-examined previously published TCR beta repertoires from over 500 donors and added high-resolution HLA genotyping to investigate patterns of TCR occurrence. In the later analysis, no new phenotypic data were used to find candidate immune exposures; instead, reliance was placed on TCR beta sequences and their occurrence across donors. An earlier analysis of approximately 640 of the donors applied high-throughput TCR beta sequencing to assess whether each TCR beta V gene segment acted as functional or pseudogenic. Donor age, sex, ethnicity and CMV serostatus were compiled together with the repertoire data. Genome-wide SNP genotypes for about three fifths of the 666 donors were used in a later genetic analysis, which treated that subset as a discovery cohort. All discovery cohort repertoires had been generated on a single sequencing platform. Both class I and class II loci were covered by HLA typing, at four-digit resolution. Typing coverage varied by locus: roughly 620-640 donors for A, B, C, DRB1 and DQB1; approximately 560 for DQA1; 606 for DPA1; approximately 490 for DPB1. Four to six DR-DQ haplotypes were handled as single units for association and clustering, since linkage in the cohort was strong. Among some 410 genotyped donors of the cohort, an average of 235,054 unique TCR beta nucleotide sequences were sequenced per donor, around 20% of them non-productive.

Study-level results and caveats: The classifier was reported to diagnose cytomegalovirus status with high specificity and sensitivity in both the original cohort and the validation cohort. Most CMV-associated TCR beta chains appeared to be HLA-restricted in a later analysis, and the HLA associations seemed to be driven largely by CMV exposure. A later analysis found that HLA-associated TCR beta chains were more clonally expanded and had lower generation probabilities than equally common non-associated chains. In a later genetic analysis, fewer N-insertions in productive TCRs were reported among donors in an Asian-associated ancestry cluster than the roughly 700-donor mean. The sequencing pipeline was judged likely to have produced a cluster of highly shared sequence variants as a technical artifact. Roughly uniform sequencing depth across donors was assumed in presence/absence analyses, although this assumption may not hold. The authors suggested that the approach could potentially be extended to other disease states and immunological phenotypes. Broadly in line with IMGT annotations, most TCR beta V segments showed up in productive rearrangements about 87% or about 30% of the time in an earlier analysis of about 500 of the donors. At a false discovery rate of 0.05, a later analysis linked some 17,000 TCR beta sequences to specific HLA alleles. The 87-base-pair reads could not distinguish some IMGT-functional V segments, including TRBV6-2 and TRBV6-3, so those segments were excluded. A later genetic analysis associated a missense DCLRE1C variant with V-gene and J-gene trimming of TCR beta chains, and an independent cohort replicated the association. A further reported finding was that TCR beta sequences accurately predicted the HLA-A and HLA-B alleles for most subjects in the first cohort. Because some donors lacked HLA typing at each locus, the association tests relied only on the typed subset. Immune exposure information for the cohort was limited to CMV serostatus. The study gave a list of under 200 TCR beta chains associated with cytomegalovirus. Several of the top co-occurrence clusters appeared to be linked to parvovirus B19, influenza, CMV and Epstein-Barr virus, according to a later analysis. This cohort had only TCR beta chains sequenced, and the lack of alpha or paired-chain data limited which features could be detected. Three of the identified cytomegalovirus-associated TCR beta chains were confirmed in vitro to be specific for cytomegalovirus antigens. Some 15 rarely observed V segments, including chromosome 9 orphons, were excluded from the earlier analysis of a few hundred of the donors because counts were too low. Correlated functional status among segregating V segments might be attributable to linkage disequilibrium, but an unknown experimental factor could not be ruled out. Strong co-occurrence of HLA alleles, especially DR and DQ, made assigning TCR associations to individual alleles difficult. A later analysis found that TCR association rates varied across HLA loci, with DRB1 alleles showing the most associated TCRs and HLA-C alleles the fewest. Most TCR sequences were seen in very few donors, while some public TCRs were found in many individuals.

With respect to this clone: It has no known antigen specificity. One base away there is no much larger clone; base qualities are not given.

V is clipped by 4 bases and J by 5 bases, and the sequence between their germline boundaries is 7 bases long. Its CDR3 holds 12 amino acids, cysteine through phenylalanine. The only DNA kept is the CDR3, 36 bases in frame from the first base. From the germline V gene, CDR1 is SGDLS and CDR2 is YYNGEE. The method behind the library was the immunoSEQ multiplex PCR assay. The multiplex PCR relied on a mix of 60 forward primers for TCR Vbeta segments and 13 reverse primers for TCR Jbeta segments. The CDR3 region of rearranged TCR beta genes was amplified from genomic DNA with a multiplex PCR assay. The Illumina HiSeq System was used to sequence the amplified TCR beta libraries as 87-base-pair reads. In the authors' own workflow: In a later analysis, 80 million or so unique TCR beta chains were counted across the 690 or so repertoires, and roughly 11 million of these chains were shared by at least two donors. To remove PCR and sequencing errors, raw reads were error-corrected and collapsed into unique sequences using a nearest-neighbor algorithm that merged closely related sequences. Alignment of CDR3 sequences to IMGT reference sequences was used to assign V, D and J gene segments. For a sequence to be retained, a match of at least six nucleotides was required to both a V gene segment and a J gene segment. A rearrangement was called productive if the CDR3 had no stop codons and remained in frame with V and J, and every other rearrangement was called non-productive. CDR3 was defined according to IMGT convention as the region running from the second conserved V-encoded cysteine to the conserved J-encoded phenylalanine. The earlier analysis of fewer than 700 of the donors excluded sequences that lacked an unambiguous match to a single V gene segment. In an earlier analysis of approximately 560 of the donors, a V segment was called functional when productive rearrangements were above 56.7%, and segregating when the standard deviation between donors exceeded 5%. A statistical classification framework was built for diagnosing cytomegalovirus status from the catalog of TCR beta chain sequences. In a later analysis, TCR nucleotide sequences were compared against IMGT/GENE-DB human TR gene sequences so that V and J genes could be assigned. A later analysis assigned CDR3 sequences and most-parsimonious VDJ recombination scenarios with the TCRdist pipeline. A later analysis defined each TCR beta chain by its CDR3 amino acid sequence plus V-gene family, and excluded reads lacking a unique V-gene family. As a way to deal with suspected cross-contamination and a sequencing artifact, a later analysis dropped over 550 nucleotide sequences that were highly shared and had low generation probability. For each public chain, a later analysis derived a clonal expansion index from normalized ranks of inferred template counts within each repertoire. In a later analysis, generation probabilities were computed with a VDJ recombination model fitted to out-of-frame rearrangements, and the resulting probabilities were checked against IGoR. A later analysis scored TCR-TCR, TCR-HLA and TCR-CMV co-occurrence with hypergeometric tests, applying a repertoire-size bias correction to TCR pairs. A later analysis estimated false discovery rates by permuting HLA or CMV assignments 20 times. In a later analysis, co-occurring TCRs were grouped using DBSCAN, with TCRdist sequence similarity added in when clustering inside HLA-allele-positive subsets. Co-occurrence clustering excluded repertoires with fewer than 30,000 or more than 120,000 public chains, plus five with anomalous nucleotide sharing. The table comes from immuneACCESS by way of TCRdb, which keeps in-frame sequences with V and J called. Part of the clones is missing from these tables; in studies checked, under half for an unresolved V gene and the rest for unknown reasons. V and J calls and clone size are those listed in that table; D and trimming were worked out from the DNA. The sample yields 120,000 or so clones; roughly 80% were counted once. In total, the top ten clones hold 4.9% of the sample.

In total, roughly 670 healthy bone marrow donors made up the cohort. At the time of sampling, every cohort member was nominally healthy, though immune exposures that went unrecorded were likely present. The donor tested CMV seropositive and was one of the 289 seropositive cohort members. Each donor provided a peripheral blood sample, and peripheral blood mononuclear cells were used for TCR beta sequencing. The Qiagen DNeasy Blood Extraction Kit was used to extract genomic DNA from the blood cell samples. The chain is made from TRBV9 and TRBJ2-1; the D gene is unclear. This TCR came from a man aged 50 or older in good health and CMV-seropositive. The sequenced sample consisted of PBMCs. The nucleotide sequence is TGTGCCAGCAGCCTACCCCACAATGAGCAGTTCTTC. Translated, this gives CASSLPHNEQFF.